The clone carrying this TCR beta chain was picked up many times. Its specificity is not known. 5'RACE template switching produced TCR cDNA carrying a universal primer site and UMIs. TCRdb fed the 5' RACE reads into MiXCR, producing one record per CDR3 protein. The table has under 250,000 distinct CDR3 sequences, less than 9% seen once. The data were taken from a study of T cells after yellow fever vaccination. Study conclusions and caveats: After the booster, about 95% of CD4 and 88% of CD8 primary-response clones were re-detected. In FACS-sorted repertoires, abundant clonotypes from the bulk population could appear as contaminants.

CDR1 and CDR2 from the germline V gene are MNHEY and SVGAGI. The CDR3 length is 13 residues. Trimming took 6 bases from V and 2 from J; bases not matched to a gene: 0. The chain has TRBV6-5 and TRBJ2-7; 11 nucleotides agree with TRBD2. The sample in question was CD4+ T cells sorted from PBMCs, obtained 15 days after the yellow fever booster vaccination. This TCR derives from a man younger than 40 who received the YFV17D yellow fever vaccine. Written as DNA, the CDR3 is TGTGCCAGCAGGACTAGCGGGACCTACGAGCAGTACTTC. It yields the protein CASRTSGTYEQYF.